The source of this T cell receptor (beta chain) is a study of regulatory T cells in long-lasting Graves disease. Study as a whole: Antithyroid drugs had been taken by newly diagnosed Graves' patients for under 3 months.

This clonotype has only a few counts. As yet, its antigen is unknown. Study-wide findings and caveats: Relative to new patients (roughly 950), persistent patients exhibited greater sharing of public clonotypes (approximately 3,000).

Assembly of TCR beta libraries relied on iRepertoire HTBI primers together with Arm-PCR of CDR3 regions. TCRdb fed the multiplex PCR reads into MiXCR, producing one record per CDR3 protein. The table lists 400,000 to 500,000 distinct CDR3 sequences, approximately 15% of them singletons. This CDR3 is 15 amino acids long. Per the germline V gene, CDR1 is SGHRS and CDR2 is YFSETQ. The junction had 12 bases not matched to a gene; V was cut back by 4 bases and J by 6 bases. The time point here: newly diagnosed GD, antithyroid drugs for less than 3 months. RNA isolated from PBMCs was used to make the TCR library. These data were also reused for a study on T cells in Graves' hyperthyroidism and ophthalmopathy. That work contributes: No progression to ophthalmopathy during 18 months of follow-up defined stable disease. A set of HTBI primers served as the primers for a first-round RT-PCR of the TCR CDR3.

The source material was peripheral blood mononuclear cells (PBMCs), sampled at new diagnosis, from a patient treated with antithyroid drugs. This clonotype was sampled from a woman aged 45 to 65 with Graves disease. The chain couples TRBV5-1 to TRBJ2-7, with 8 nucleotides matching TRBD1. The DNA of the CDR3 is TGCGCCAGCAGCCCCGAACCGGGACAGGATTCCGAGCAGTACTTC. Translating it yields CASSPEPGQDSEQYF.